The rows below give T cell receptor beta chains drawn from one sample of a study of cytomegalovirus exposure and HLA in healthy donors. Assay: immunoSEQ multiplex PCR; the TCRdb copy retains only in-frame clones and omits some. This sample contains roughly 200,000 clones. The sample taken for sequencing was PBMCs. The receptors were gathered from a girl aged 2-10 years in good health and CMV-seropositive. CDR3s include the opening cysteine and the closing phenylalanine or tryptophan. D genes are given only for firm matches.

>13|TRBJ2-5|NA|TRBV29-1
TGCAGCGTTAATCAATACAATCAAGAGACCCAGTACTTC
CSVNQYNQETQYF
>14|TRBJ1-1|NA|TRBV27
TGTGCCAGCGGGAGGTTCGGGGTTCAGGGTGAAGCTTTCTTT
CASGRFGVQGEAFF
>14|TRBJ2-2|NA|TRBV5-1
TGCGCCAGCAGCTGGGCATCAACTTCCGGGGAGCTGTTTTTT
CASSWASTSGELFF
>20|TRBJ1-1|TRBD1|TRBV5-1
TGCGCCAGCAGCTTGGTTCCCCAGTCGGTGGGGACAGGGGGGAACACTGAAGCTTTCTTT
CASSLVPQSVGTGGNTEAFF
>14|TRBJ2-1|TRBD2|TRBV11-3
TGTGCCAGCAGCTTTAGCGGGGCCCACAATGAGCAGTTCTTC
CASSFSGAHNEQFF
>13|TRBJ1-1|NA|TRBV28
TGTGCCAGCAAACAGGGAACTAAGGCTGAAGCTTTCTTT
CASKQGTKAEAFF
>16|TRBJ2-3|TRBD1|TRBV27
TGTGCCAGCAGCTATGATCGACAGGGGGGCACAGATACGCAGTATTTT
CASSYDRQGGTDTQYF
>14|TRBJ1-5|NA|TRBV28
TGTGCCAGCCGGGCGACAGCTCGCAATCAGCCCCAGCATTTT
CASRATARNQPQHF
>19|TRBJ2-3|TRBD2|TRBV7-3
TGTGCCAGCAGCTTAGATTTAGCGGGGGATTCCTACAGCACAGATACGCAGTATTTT
CASSLDLAGDSYSTDTQYF
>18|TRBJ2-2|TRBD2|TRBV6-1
TGTGCCAGCAGTGCTAGTCTGGGTAGCGGGAGGTTCACCGGGGAGCTGTTTTTT
CASSASLGSGRFTGELFF
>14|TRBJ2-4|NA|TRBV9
TGTGCCAGCAGCGTAACCGGGAGTGGGAACATTCAGTACTTC
CASSVTGSGNIQYF
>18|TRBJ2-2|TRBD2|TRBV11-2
TGTGCCAGCAGCTTTGGGGGACTGGCGGGAGGGCGTCCCGGGGAGCTGTTTTTT
CASSFGGLAGGRPGELFF
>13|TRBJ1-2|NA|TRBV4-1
TGCGCCAGCAGCGAAGTCTCGGGATATGGCTACACCTTC
CASSEVSGYGYTF
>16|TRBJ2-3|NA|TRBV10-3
TGTGCCATCAGTGGGACAACGCGGAGATACACAGATACGCAGTATTTT
CAISGTTRRYTDTQYF
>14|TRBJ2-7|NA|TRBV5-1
TGCGCCAGCAGCTCCCCCCCCGGGACAACCGAGCAGTACTTC
CASSSPPGTTEQYF
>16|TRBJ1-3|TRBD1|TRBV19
TGTGCCAGTAGTCGGGACAGGGGTACGCCTGGAAACACCATATATTTT
CASSRDRGTPGNTIYF
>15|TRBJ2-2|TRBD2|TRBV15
TGTGCCACCACCCAACTAGCGGGGAACACCGGGGAGCTGTTTTTT
CATTQLAGNTGELFF
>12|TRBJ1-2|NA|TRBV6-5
TGTGCCAGCAGTTACGGAGGTAATGGCTACACCTTC
CASSYGGNGYTF
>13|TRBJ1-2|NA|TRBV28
TGTGCCAGCAGGCGTACAGGTTTTGGTGGCTACACCTTC
CASRRTGFGGYTF
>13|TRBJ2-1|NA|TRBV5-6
TGTGCCAGCAGCCCGGGGATGCAGTTAGAGCAGTTCTTC
CASSPGMQLEQFF
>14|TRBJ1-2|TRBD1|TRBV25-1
TGTGCCAGCAAGACCGGGACAGGACCCTATGGCTACACCTTC
CASKTGTGPYGYTF
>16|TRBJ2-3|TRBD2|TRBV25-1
TGTGCCAGCAGTGCCCTAGCGGGAGGGCCGGGAGATACGCAGTATTTT
CASSALAGGPGDTQYF
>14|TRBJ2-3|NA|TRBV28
TGTGCCAGCAGGGGGGGACGGAGCACAGATACGCAGTATTTT
CASRGGRSTDTQYF
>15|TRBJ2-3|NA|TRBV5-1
TGCGCCAGCAGCTTTCAGGGACAAACCACAGATACGCAGTATTTT
CASSFQGQTTDTQYF
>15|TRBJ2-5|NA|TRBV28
TGTGCCAGCAGCCGACTCCAGGGGAAAGCAGAGACCCAGTACTTC
CASSRLQGKAETQYF
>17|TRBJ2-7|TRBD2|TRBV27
TGTGCCAGCAGTCTCGGACTAGCGGGATCCACCCTGGGAGAGCAGTACTTC
CASSLGLAGSTLGEQYF
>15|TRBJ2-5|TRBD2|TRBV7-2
TGTGCCAGCAGCTTTGAGGGGAGGGCCTGGGAGACCCAGTACTTC
CASSFEGRAWETQYF
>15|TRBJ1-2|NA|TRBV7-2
TGTGCCAGCAGCTTAGATGCAGGACTGGACTATGGCTACACCTTC
CASSLDAGLDYGYTF
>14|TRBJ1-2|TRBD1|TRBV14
TGTGCCAGCAGCCAAGGACAGGGTGGTAGCGGCTACACCTTC
CASSQGQGGSGYTF
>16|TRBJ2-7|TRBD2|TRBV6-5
TGTGCCAGCAGTTACTCTGGAGCGGGAGTGACCTACGAGCAGTACTTC
CASSYSGAGVTYEQYF
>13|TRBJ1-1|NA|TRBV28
TGTGCCAGCACCTATGAGGGGAACACTGAAGCTTTCTTT
CASTYEGNTEAFF
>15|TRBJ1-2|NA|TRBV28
TGTGCCAGCAGTATAGGGGCACAGGGTAACTATGGCTACACCTTC
CASSIGAQGNYGYTF
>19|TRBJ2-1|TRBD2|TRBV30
TGTGCCTGGAGTAGTTGGACTAGCGGGAGTCCCGCTCCATTTAATGAGCAGTTCTTC
CAWSSWTSGSPAPFNEQFF
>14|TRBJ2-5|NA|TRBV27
TGTGCCAGCAGTCGCTCGTGGGCTGACAAGACCCAGTACTTC
CASSRSWADKTQYF
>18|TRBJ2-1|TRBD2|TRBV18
TGTGCCAGCTCACCACTTCCTCCCTTGGCGGGAGGGCCCCATGAGCAGTTCTTC
CASSPLPPLAGGPHEQFF
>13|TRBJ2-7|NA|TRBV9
TGTGCCAGCAGCGTTACCCCATCGGTCGAGCAGTACTTC
CASSVTPSVEQYF
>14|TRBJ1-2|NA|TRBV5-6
TGTGCCAGCTCGAGTCCGGGTCCACTGAATGGCTACACCTTC
CASSSPGPLNGYTF
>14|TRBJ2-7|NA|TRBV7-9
TGTGCCAGCAGCACTGACAGGTCCACCTACGAGCAGTACTTC
CASSTDRSTYEQYF
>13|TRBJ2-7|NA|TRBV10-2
TGCGCCACCCAGGGGTCCCGAGGGGGCGAGCAGTACTTC
CATQGSRGGEQYF
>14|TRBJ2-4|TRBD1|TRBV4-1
TGCGCCAGCAGCCGGACAGGGGGCAAAAACATTCAGTACTTC
CASSRTGGKNIQYF
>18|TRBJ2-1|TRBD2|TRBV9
TGTGCCAGCAGCGTCCTCCCCACTAGCGGGCTATCCTACAATGAGCAGTTCTTC
CASSVLPTSGLSYNEQFF
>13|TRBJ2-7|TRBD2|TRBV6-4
TGTGCCAGAGGTAGCGGGAGGGCCTACGAGCAGTACTTC
CARGSGRAYEQYF
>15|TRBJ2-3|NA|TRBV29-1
TGCAGCGTTCGCGTTCCCGCTGAGGGCAGGGATACGCAGTATTTT
CSVRVPAEGRDTQYF
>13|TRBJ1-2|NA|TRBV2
TGTGCCAGCAGTGGGAGACAGATCTATGGCTACACCTTC
CASSGRQIYGYTF
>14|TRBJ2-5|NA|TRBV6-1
TGTGCCAGCAGTGGTAGTAGGGGGAAAGAGACCCAGTACTTC
CASSGSRGKETQYF
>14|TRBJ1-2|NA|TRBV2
TGTGCCAGCAGTCTCCTCCTCAACTCCTATGGCTACACCTTC
CASSLLLNSYGYTF
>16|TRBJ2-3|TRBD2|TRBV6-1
TGTGCCAGCAGTGAATTGGCAGCGGGAGGCGGGGATACGCAGTATTTT
CASSELAAGGGDTQYF
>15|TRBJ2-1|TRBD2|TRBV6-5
TGTGCCAGCAGAACCGGGACTAGCGGGACCAATGAGCAGTTCTTC
CASRTGTSGTNEQFF
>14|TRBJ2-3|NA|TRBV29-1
TGCAGCGTCCTGGGGGCGGGCCAAACAGATACGCAGTATTTT
CSVLGAGQTDTQYF